This TCR beta chain was sequenced in a study of cytomegalovirus exposure and HLA in healthy donors. Findings and limits, study-wide: Analysis performed later found more than 15,000 TCR beta sequences associated with HLA alleles at 0.05 false discovery rate.

This CDR3 has 13 amino acids. The ends were cut back, 3 bases at V and 7 bases at J, with 9 bases in the middle. Looked up from germline, CDR1 is KGHSH and CDR2 is LQKENI. A multiplex PCR was run with 60 Vbeta primers and 13 Jbeta primers. In the authors' workflow: Counted up in a later analysis, unique TCR beta chains came to about 80 million, with some 9.9 million shared. The repertoire was sequenced with immunoSEQ multiplex PCR; TCRdb's copy has only in-frame clones and lacks some. That table supplies the V and J calls and clone size; D and trimming were determined from the DNA. The sample yields over 200,000 clones, around four fifths seen once. As to this clone: What it binds is not known.

What was sequenced was PBMCs. The sequence came from a woman aged 40 to 50 in good health and CMV-seronegative. The gene calls are TRBV18 and TRBJ2-2, with D possibly TRBD2 on 5 matching bases. The CDR3 DNA follows: TGTGCCAGCTCACCCCTCGGGGACGGGGAGCTGTTTTTT. It specifies CASSPLGDGELFF. Based on the CDR3 plus reference TRBV18 and TRBJ2-2, the full variable domain is NAGVMQNPRHLVRRRGQEARLRCSPMKGHSHVYWYRQLPEEGLKFMVYLQKENIIDESGMPKERFSAEFPKEGPSILRIQQVVRGDSAAYFCASSPLGDGELFFGEGSRLTVL.